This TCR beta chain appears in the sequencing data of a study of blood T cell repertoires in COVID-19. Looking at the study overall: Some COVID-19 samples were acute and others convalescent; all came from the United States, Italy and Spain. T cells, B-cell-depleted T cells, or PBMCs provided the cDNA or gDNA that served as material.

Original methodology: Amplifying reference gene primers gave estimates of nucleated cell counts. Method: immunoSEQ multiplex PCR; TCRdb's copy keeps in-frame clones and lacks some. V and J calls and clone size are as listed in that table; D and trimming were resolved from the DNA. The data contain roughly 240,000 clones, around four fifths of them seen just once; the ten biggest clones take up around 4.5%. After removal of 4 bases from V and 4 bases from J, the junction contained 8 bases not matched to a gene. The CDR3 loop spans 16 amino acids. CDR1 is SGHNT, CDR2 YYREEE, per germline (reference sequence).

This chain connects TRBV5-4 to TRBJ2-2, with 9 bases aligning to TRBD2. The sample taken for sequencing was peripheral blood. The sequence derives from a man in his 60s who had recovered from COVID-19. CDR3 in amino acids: CASSPGVAGATGELFF. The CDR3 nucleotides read TGTGCCAGCAGCCCCGGGGTAGCGGGAGCCACCGGGGAGCTGTTTTTT. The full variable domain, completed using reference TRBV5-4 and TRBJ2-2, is ETGVTQSPTHLIKTRGQQVTLRCSSQSGHNTVSWYQQALGQGPQFIFQYYREEENGRGNFPPRFSGLQFPNYSSELNVNALELDDSALYLCASSPGVAGATGELFFGEGSRLTVL.